This is a list of T cell receptor beta chains from one sample in a study of blood T cell repertoires in COVID-19. Sequenced by immunoSEQ multiplex PCR; TCRdb stores in-frame clones only, minus some. The repertoire holds about 480,000 clones, with around nine tenths as singletons. The sequencing input was PBMCs or T cells enriched from blood (not recorded which). These receptor sequences come from a middle-aged woman who had recovered from COVID-19. Each CDR3 is given with its conserved first and last residue. D genes are given only for firm matches. Some rows have no size entry. The others give once, few or many, or a class for an expanded clone.

cdr3_length,v_call,clone_size,j_call,d_call,cdr3_nt,cdr3_aa
15,TRBV6-5,.,TRBJ1-3,TRBD1,TGTGCCAGCAGCAACCTCGGGACAGGGGGAAACACCATATATTTT,CASSNLGTGGNTIYF
14,TRBV25-1,.,TRBJ2-1,.,TGTGCCAGCACGGGTCTTGGAGAATCGAATGAGCAGTTCTTC,CASTGLGESNEQFF
14,TRBV27,.,TRBJ1-2,.,TGTGCCAGCAGTTTGGGGGGGCCCTCGGGTGGCTACACCTTC,CASSLGGPSGGYTF
13,TRBV7-9,.,TRBJ2-3,.,TGTGCCAGCAGCTTAGCGGGTAGCGAGGCGCAGTATTTT,CASSLAGSEAQYF
15,TRBV5-6,.,TRBJ1-5,TRBD1,TGTGCCAGCAGTTCCGGGACAGGGAGATTCTTGCCCCAGCATTTT,CASSSGTGRFLPQHF
15,TRBV4-3,.,TRBJ2-2,TRBD1,TGCGCCAGCAGCCCGGGGACAGGGTGGACCGGGGAGCTGTTTTTT,CASSPGTGWTGELFF
16,TRBV10-3,.,TRBJ1-2,.,TGTGCCATCAGTGAGGTGGGACACGCACCTAACTATGGCTACACCTTC,CAISEVGHAPNYGYTF
15,TRBV7-9,.,TRBJ1-2,TRBD1,TGTGCCAGCAGCTTAGCACCTAGGACAGGCTATGGCTACACCTTC,CASSLAPRTGYGYTF
16,TRBV6-2/TRBV6-3,.,TRBJ2-7,.,TGTGCCAGCAGCCGCCCCCGGACAGCGAGCTCCTACGAGCAGTACTTC,CASSRPRTASSYEQYF
15,TRBV5-4,.,TRBJ2-7,TRBD2,TGTGCCAGCAGCTTGTCAACTAGCGGGATCTCCGAGCAGTACTTC,CASSLSTSGISEQYF
14,TRBV6-2/TRBV6-3,.,TRBJ2-7,.,TGTGCCAGCAGTCTCACTAGACCCGGCTACGAGCAGTACTTC,CASSLTRPGYEQYF
13,TRBV24-1,.,TRBJ2-1,.,TGTGCCACCAGTGATGGCAACTACAATGAGCAGTTCTTC,CATSDGNYNEQFF
12,TRBV6-5,.,TRBJ1-1,.,TGTGCCAGCAGCCTCGGACACGGTGAAGCTTTCTTT,CASSLGHGEAFF
13,TRBV7-8,.,TRBJ1-1,.,TGTGCCAGCAGCGCAGGGTGGTTCACTGAAGCTTTCTTT,CASSAGWFTEAFF
13,TRBV5-1,.,TRBJ1-1,.,TGCGCCAGCAGCCCGGACAGCTCCCTTGGGGCTTTCTTT,CASSPDSSLGAFF
16,TRBV18,.,TRBJ1-4,.,TGTGCCAGCTCACCACCGGGCGTTGGGGCGGAGGAAAAACTGTTTTTT,CASSPPGVGAEEKLFF
15,TRBV5-1,.,TRBJ1-1,TRBD1,TGCGCCAGCAGCTTTGTACAGGGGGCTTTAACTGAAGCTTTCTTT,CASSFVQGALTEAFF
16,TRBV5-8,.,TRBJ2-7,TRBD2,TGTGCCAGCAGCCCACCTCCGGGACTAGCGGGATTCGAGCAGTACTTC,CASSPPPGLAGFEQYF
15,TRBV18,.,TRBJ2-7,TRBD2,TGTGCCAGCTCACCGACTAGCGGGGTGAGGTCCGAGCAGTACTTC,CASSPTSGVRSEQYF
14,TRBV2,.,TRBJ1-6,.,TGTGCCAGCACGCGGTCGTGGAGGGATTCACCCCTCCACTTT,CASTRSWRDSPLHF
15,TRBV27,.,TRBJ2-5,.,TGTGCCAGCAAGCGTAATTTTGACAGTTGGGAGACCCAGTACTTC,CASKRNFDSWETQYF
14,TRBV7-2,.,TRBJ1-4,.,TGTGCCAGCAGCTTTGAGGTCACAGGCGAAAAACTGTTTTTT,CASSFEVTGEKLFF
15,TRBV27,.,TRBJ2-1,.,TGTGCCAGCATCCCGCGTACTAGCCCAGGCAATGAGCAGTTCTTC,CASIPRTSPGNEQFF
15,TRBV27,.,TRBJ1-5,TRBD1,TGTGCCAGCAGGAGCTACAGGGGGCATGATCAGCCCCAGCATTTT,CASRSYRGHDQPQHF
15,TRBV6-2/TRBV6-3,.,TRBJ2-5,TRBD1,TGTGCCAGCAGTCAAAGGACAGGCTACCAAGAGACCCAGTACTTC,CASSQRTGYQETQYF
17,TRBV18,.,TRBJ2-7,TRBD1,TGTGCCAGCTCCCGATGGAGAGAGGGACAGCCCGCCTACGAGCAGTACTTC,CASSRWREGQPAYEQYF
12,TRBV3-1/TRBV3-2,few,TRBJ1-1,.,TGTGCCAGCAGCCAGATCTACAGGGAAGCTTTCTTT,CASSQIYREAFF
13,TRBV6-5,.,TRBJ2-7,.,TGTGCCAGCAGTTACTATCACTCCTACGAGCAGTACTTC,CASSYYHSYEQYF
14,TRBV6-5,few,TRBJ2-5,TRBD1,TGTGCCAGCAGTTACAGGGGGCGCCAAGAGACCCAGTACTTC,CASSYRGRQETQYF
14,TRBV28,.,TRBJ2-7,TRBD1,TGTGCCAGCAGTACACCGGGACAGGGCTACGAGCAGTACTTC,CASSTPGQGYEQYF
15,TRBV3-1/TRBV3-2,.,TRBJ2-2,TRBD2,TGTGCCAGCAGCAGGGGGACTAGCGGGAGAGGGGAGCTGTTTTTT,CASSRGTSGRGELFF
24,TRBV28,.,TRBJ1-5,TRBD1,TGTGCCAGCAGTTCCTTTGGGCCGAGAAGGGAAGGACAGGGGAGGAAGTGGCACAATCAGCCCCAGCATTTT,CASSSFGPRREGQGRKWHNQPQHF
12,TRBV29-1,.,TRBJ1-2,.,TGCAGCGTTGACAGGGGTGACTATGGCTACACCTTC,CSVDRGDYGYTF
15,TRBV9,.,TRBJ2-7,.,TGTGCCAGCAGCGTAGGCAGTCGCAGCTCCTACGAGCAGTACTTC,CASSVGSRSSYEQYF
15,TRBV18,.,TRBJ1-3,.,TGTGCCAGCTCACGGGGGCCGAGCTCTGGAAACACCATATATTTT,CASSRGPSSGNTIYF
14,TRBV18,.,TRBJ2-4,.,TGTGCCAGCTCACCAACGGGGTACAAAAACATTCAGTACTTC,CASSPTGYKNIQYF
15,TRBV7-2,.,TRBJ1-5,.,TGTGCCAGCAGCTTAGACAGGTATAGCAATCAGCCCCAGCATTTT,CASSLDRYSNQPQHF
15,TRBV25-1,.,TRBJ1-2,.,TGTGCCAGCAGTGAGGGGGGGCAAGCGGCTGGTGGCTACACCTTC,CASSEGGQAAGGYTF
14,TRBV4-1,.,TRBJ2-1,.,TGCGCCAGCAGCCCCCCCCGGGGGAATAATGAGCAGTTCTTC,CASSPPRGNNEQFF
16,TRBV7-9,.,TRBJ1-2,TRBD1,TGTGCCAGCAGCTCAGGGACAGGGTGGGAGCTCGGTGGCTACACCTTC,CASSSGTGWELGGYTF
16,TRBV18,.,TRBJ2-7,.,TGTGCCAGCTCACCCCAATCGGGGTCCTCGCGCTACGAGCAGTACTTC,CASSPQSGSSRYEQYF
11,TRBV6-5,.,TRBJ2-7,.,TGTGCCAGCAGTTACGGGCACGAGCAGTACTTC,CASSYGHEQYF
13,TRBV5-1,.,TRBJ2-3,TRBD2,TGCGCCAGCAGCATTAGCGGGATGGATACGCAGTATTTT,CASSISGMDTQYF
14,TRBV11-2,.,TRBJ1-2,.,TGTGCCAGCAGCTTAGATCACACTAACTATGGCTACACCTTC,CASSLDHTNYGYTF